The clone carrying this TCR beta chain has a handful of counts. The antigen remains undetermined. This entry belongs to a study of regulatory T cells in long-lasting Graves disease. Notes on the study in general: Persistent disease samples used TRBV28, TRBJ1-2 and TRBJ2-5 preferentially.

Both iRepertoire HTBI primers and Arm-PCR of CDR3 regions were used to build the TCR beta libraries. TCRdb redid the calling of the multiplex PCR reads with MiXCR, one entry per CDR3 protein. The sample has under 450,000 distinct CDR3 sequences, about a quarter seen once. The time point: persistent/refractory GD, antithyroid drugs over 5 years with positive TRAb. PBMC RNA was the source of the TCR library. Criteria from the American Thyroid Association guidelines were applied to diagnose Graves' disease. V gave up 4 bases and J gave up 5 bases, with 14 bases separating them. Germline V gives CDR1 MDHEN, CDR2 SYDVKM. This CDR3 is 14 amino acids long.

The J gene is TRBJ1-1, the V gene TRBV28; no clear D. The receptor was isolated from a female donor with Graves disease. The sample consisted of peripheral blood mononuclear cells (PBMCs), taken when the disease was refractory, from a patient treated with antithyroid drugs. The CDR3 sequence: CASSSPPVKTEAFF. The CDR3 nucleotides read TGTGCCAGCAGTTCCCCCCCCGTTAAGACTGAAGCTTTCTTT. The full variable domain, rest sourced from reference TRBV28 and TRBJ1-1, is DVKVTQSSRYLVKRTGEKVFLECVQDMDHENMFWYRQDPGLGLRLIYFSYDVKMKEKGDIPEGYSVSREKKERFSLILESASTNQTSMYLCASSSPPVKTEAFFGQGTRLTVV.